This TCR beta chain was sequenced during a study of blood T cell repertoires in COVID-19 (TCRdb year 2020). Background for the entire study: Samples covering the acute and convalescent phases of COVID-19 were provided by collaborators in the United States, Italy and Spain. The repertoires were made available in a free public database intended to serve as a resource for research on the immune response to SARS-CoV-2. Subjects who had been exposed to COVID-19, were actively infected with it, or had recovered from it provided the deeply sampled blood TCRbeta repertoires that made up the dataset. The material from the prospective study consisted of cDNA or gDNA derived from T cells, B-cell-depleted T cells, or PBMCs. HLA class I and class II types, where available, came from metadata supplied by the sample provider rather than from assay-based typing. The sample metadata nearly always contained a de-identified subject ID, COVID-19 status, age in years and sex. The samples were drawn from the first 160 participants of the ongoing ImmuneRACE study and from some 1,300 subjects provided by 6 global collaborators.

V ends up 0 bases short and J 5 bases short, with an unmatched junction base count of 4. There are 15 amino acids in the CDR3, from cysteine to phenylalanine inclusive. Only CDR3 DNA remains: 45 bases, in frame from the first base. CDR1 SGDLS and CDR2 YYNGEE were looked up in the germline V gene. Each collaborating institution followed its own protocols to collect whole blood in K2EDTA tubes. For TCRbeta analysis, collaborators shipped samples in one of three forms: frozen whole blood, isolated PBMCs, or DNA extracted from either of those sample types. The immunoSEQ Assay, a bias-controlled multiplex PCR, was used to amplify TCRbeta CDR3 regions from genomic DNA. The authors' pipeline ran thus. The number of nucleated cells in each sample was estimated from the amplification of reference gene primers within the assay. Sequence reads were collapsed and filtered to measure the absolute abundance of every unique TCRbeta CDR3 rearrangement. For each sample, productive Simpson clonality was calculated by taking the square root of Simpson's diversity index across productive rearrangements. In TCRdb, the immuneACCESS table is reduced to in-frame sequences with V and J assigned. These tables do not hold every clone; where another copy was compared, an unresolved V gene accounts for under half, and the others remain unexplained. The V and J calls and clone size are taken from that table; D and trimming were inferred from the DNA. The sample has about 200,000 clones on record, around 75% of them singletons. Around 5.1% of the sample is held by the ten biggest clonotypes.

Broad study findings and their caveats: The amount of clinical and demographic metadata varied by source and participant and was provided uncurated.

As regards this clone: What this receptor recognizes is not known. No much larger clone is present one base from it, and per-base qualities are unavailable.

The chain is made from TRBV9 and TRBJ2-1; 8 central bases correspond to TRBD1. This receptor was identified in a human donor in a cohort sampled during active COVID-19. The sequencing input was peripheral blood. The nucleotide sequence is given as TGTGCCAGCAGCGTAGAGGGCAGGGGGCACAATGAGCAGTTCTTC. This gives the protein CASSVEGRGHNEQFF.